A single sample gave rise to the 15 T cell receptor beta chains below, sequenced in a study of siplizumab effects on memory and regulatory T cells. Measured with immunoSEQ multiplex PCR; TCRdb has only the in-frame clones, and not every one. The data contain around 86,000 clones, 85% to 95% of them singletons. Sequencing was done on a sample of non-Treg CD4+ T cells sorted from blood. Every receptor here comes from a human donor in good health.

The CDR3 here is CASSQDPPRGGFVAKNIQYF. The CDR3 DNA follows: TGCGCCAGCAGCCAAGATCCCCCCCGGGGGGGCTTCGTAGCCAAAAACATTCAGTACTTC. This sequence joins TRBV4-1 and TRBJ2-4; 8 nucleotides align to TRBD2. V lost 0 bases to trimming and J lost 0 bases; unmatched junction nucleotides: 13. Germline CDR1 and CDR2: MGHRA and YSYEKL. There are 20 residues in the CDR3.

The CDR3 DNA reads TGTGCCTGGGGGCGGGAGGTCTCCTACGAGCAGTACTTC. It translates to CAWGREVSYEQYF. The chain employs TRBV30 and TRBJ2-7; 8 bases map to TRBD2. Germline CDR1 and CDR2: GTSNPN and SVGIG (reference sequence). V lost 5 bases to trimming and J lost 0 bases; unmatched junction nucleotides: 3. CDR3 size: 13 residues.

The chain links TRBV2 to TRBJ1-5, with TRBD1 identical over 8 bases. The V and J ends lost 2 bases and 5 bases, in that order; junction bases with no gene match: 5. Per the germline V gene, CDR1 is SNHLY and CDR2 is FYNNEI. The CDR3 runs to 15 residues. CDR3 residues: CASSESTGGYQPQHF. The CDR3 DNA reads TGTGCCAGCAGTGAAAGCACAGGGGGTTATCAGCCCCAGCATTTT.

This chain joins TRBV30 and TRBJ2-7; 10 bases match TRBD2. The CDR3 has 14 residues. Germline CDR1 reads GTSNPN; CDR2 reads SVGIG (reference sequence). With 4 bases clipped from V and 7 bases from J, the junction kept 10 bases outside the gene matches. The CDR3 nucleotides read TGTGCCTGGACTATAGCGGGGGGTCCAACGGAGCAGTACTTC. Its protein product is CAWTIAGGPTEQYF.

The CDR3, as DNA: TGTGCCTGGGATCTGGGACAGGGGGGCTCCTACGAGCAGTACTTC. Translated, it gives CAWDLGQGGSYEQYF. This chain connects TRBV30 to TRBJ2-7; 11 positions agree with TRBD1. Per germline, CDR1 GTSNPN and CDR2 SVGIG (reference sequence). V lost 5 bases to trimming and J lost 0 bases; unmatched junction nucleotides: 6. The CDR3 contains 15 residues.

The CDR3 DNA reads TGTGCCAGCAGCCAATTCCGGACGGGCCAAAATCAGCCCCAGCATTTT. Residues: CASSQFRTGQNQPQHF. The chain couples TRBV16 to TRBJ1-5, with D uncertain. The CDR3 loop spans 16 amino acids. In germline, CDR1 is KGHSY, CDR2 FQNENV. The V end was cut by 1 base, the J end by 4 bases, with 14 bases between.

This rearrangement joins TRBV19 to TRBJ2-3; the match to TRBD2 covers 8 bases. Trimming removed 1 base from V and 2 bases from J; junction bases left unmatched: 5. This CDR3 contains 16 residues. Germline V gene sequence: CDR1 LNHDA, CDR2 SQIVND (reference sequence). CDR3 bases: TGTGCCAGTAGTATAGGTGTTAGCGGGGACACAGATACGCAGTATTTT. Encoded protein: CASSIGVSGDTDTQYF. The full variable domain, with the rest looked up from reference TRBV19 and TRBJ2-3, is DGGITQSPKYLFRKEGQNVTLSCEQNLNHDAMYWYRQDPGQGLRLIYYSQIVNDFQKGDIAEGYSVSREKKESFPLTVTSAQKNPTAFYLCASSIGVSGDTDTQYFGPGTRLTVL.

The chain recombines TRBV30 with TRBJ2-1; D is tentatively TRBD1 or TRBD2 (5 bases each). Germline CDR1 GTSNPN, CDR2 SVGIG (reference sequence). This CDR3 comprises 13 residues. Trimming removed 4 bases from V and 6 bases from J, with 13 bases in between. CDR3 in amino acids: CAWTRSGSNEQFF. CDR3 bases: TGTGCCTGGACGAGGTCAGGGAGCAATGAGCAGTTCTTC.

The chain uses TRBV9 and TRBJ1-4; D possibly corresponds to TRBD1 (5 bases). This CDR3 spans 16 amino acids. The V gene's germline CDR1 is SGDLS and CDR2 YYNGEE. V was clipped by 2 bases and J by 4 bases, with 15 bases between them. The DNA for the CDR3 is TGTGCCAGCAGCGTTGGGACCGCGTCTCTTAATGAAAAACTGTTTTTT. It is translated as CASSVGTASLNEKLFF.

This clone was seen only once. The chain carries TRBV6-5 and TRBJ1-2; D gene uncertain. The CDR3 contains 16 residues. Trimming took 2 bases from V and 4 from J, leaving 17 bases between them. Germline V gene data show CDR1 as MNHEY and CDR2 as SVGAGI. The CDR3 here is CASSYDSPSSSYGYTF. In DNA, the CDR3 is TGTGCCAGCAGTTACGATTCTCCCTCTAGTTCCTATGGCTACACCTTC.

In its sample, this clone was seen once. This chain joins TRBV2 and TRBJ2-7; 10 bases are shared with TRBD1. With V trimmed by 8 bases and J by 7 bases, 17 bases remained unmatched. Looked up from germline, CDR1 is SNHLY and CDR2 is FYNNEI. The CDR3 has 16 residues. The CDR3 protein is CASSPTRQGAPREQYF. CDR3 coding DNA: TGTGCCAGCTCCCCCACCCGACAGGGGGCGCCCCGGGAGCAGTACTTC.

This CDR3 reads CAIKAGAQNTGELFF. In nucleotides, the CDR3 is TGTGCCATCAAAGCTGGGGCTCAGAACACCGGGGAGCTGTTTTTT. V gene TRBV10-3 combines with J gene TRBJ2-2; perhaps TRBD1 as D (5 bases). V lost 7 bases and J lost 1, with 13 bases in between. CDR1 and CDR2 (germline): ENHRY, SYGVKD. The CDR3 loop spans 15 amino acids.

This clone has a handful of counts. The chain joins TRBV29-1 to TRBJ1-1; 7 nucleotides match TRBD1. The CDR3 length is 15 residues. V trimming: 6 bases; J trimming: 1 base; junction bases outside the gene matches: 11. CDR1 and CDR2 from the germline V gene are SQVTM and ANQGSEA. The CDR3 sequence: CSVQGRGLPNTEAFF. The CDR3 bases are TGCAGCGTACAGGGGCGAGGCCTCCCGAACACTGAAGCTTTCTTT.

This clone showed up just a few times. The rearrangement links TRBV19 to TRBJ1-3; maybe TRBD1 (5 bases). Per the germline V gene, CDR1 is LNHDA and CDR2 is SQIVND (reference sequence). The CDR3 is 15 amino acids. The V gene lost 5 bases and the J gene lost 2 bases, with 13 bases spanning the gap. CDR3 sequence reads: CASSPQGEAGNTIYF. The CDR3 nucleotides read TGTGCCAGTAGTCCCCAGGGTGAAGCTGGAAACACCATATATTTT.

The V and J genes are TRBV7-9 and TRBJ1-1; possible D gene TRBD1, 6 bases. This CDR3 has 15 amino acids. V lost 7 bases and J 5 bases, leaving 20 bases between the germline ends. The germline gives CDR1 SEHNR, CDR2 FQNEAQ (reference sequence). In nucleotides, the CDR3 is TGTGCCAGCACCCTCGGTGGGGGCGATTCTACTGAAGCTTTCTTT. This sequence encodes CASTLGGGDSTEAFF. Using reference TRBV7-9 and TRBJ1-1 for the parts outside the CDR3, the full variable domain is DTGVSQNPRHKITKRGQNVTFRCDPISEHNRLYWYRQTLGQGPEFLTYFQNEAQLEKSRLLSDRFSAERPKGSFSTLEIQRTEQGDSAMYLCASTLGGGDSTEAFFGQGTRLTVV.